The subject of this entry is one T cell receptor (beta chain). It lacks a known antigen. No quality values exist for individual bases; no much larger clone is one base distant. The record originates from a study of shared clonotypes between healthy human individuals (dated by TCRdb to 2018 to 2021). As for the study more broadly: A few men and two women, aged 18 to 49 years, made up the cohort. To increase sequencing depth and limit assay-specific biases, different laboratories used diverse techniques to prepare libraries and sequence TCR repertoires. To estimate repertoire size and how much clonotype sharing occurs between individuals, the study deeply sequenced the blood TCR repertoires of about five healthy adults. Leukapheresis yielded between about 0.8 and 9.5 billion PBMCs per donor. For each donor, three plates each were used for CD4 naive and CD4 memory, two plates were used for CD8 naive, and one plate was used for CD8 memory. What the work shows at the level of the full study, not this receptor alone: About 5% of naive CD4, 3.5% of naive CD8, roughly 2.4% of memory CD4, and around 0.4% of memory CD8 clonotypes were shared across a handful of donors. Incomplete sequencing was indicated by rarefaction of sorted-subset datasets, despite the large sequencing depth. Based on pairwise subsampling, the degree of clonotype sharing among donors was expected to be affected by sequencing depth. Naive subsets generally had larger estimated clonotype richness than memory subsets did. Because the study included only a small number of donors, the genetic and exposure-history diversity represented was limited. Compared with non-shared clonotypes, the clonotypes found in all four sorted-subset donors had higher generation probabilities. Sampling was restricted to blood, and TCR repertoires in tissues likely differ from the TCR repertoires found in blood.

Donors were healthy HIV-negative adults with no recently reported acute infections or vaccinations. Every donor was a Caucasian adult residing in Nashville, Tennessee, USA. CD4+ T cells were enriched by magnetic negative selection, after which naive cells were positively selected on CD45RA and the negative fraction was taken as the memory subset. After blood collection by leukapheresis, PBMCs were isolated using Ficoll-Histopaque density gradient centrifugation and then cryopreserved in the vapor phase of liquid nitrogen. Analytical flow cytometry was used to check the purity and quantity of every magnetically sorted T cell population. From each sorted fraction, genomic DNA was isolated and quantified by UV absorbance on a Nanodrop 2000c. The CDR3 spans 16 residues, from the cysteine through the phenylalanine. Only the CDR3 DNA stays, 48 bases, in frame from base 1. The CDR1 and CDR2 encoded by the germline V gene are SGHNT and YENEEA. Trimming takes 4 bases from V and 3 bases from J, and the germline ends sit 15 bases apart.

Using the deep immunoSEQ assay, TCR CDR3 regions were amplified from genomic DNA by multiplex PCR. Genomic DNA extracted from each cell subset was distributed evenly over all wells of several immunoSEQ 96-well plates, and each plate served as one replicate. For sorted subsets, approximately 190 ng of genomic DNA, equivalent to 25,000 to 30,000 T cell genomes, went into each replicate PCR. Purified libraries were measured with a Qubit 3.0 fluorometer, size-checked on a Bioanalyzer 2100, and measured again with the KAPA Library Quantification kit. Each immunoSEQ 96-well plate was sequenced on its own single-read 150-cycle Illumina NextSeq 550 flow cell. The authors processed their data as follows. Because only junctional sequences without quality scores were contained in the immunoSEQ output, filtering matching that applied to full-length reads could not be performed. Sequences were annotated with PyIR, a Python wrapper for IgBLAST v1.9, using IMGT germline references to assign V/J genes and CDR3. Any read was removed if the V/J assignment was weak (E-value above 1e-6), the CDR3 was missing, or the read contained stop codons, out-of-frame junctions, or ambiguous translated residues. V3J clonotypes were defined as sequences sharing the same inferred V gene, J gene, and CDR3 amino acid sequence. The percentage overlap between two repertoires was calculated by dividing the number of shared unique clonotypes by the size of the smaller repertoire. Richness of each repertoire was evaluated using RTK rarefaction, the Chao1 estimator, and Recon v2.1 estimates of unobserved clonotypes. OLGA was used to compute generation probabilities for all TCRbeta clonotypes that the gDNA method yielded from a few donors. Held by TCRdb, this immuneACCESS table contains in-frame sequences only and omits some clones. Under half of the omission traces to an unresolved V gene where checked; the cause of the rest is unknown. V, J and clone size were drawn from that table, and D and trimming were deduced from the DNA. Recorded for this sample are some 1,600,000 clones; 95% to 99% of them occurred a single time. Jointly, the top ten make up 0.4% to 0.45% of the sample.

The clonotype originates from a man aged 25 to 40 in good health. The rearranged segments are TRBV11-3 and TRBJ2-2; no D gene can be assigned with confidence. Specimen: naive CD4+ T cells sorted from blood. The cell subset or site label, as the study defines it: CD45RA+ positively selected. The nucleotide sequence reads TGTGCCAGCAGCTCCCAGACTGATCCCTACACCGGGGAGCTGTTTTTT. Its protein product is CASSSQTDPYTGELFF.